These T cell receptor beta chains were read from a single sample in a study of blood T cells in healthy people across ages. TCRdb reanalysed the 5' RACE reads using MiXCR and keeps one entry per CDR3 protein. The table shows roughly 800,000 distinct CDR3 sequences, with roughly 60% occurring only once. The sample consisted of blood. These receptors were obtained from a man between 25 and 39 years old in good health. Each CDR3 is given with its conserved first and last residue.

V	J	CDR3
TRBV7-9	TRBJ2-7	CASSRQGGGYEQYF
TRBV2	TRBJ2-3	CASSTRAGTDTQYF
TRBV3-1	NA	CASSQDPRVQETQYF
TRBV20-1	TRBJ2-3	CTAAGLAGGSTDTQYF
TRBV27	TRBJ2-2	CASRPTGTSGTGELFF
TRBV29-1	TRBJ2-1	CSATVFETQFF
TRBV29-1	TRBJ2-2	CSGQETGELFF
TRBV5-1	TRBJ2-1	CASSLSRGTYNEQFF
TRBV9	TRBJ2-1	CASSVQGRENGEQFF
TRBV9	TRBJ2-7	CASSVIVPGGTYEQYF
TRBV4-2	TRBJ2-1	CASSPRLSGGYNEQFF
TRBV9	TRBJ2-7	CASSVGPTSGNYEQYF
TRBV20-1	TRBJ2-3	CSALEADQAGGVDTQYF
TRBV9	TRBJ2-1	CASSVGTSGGNEQFF
TRBV5-5	TRBJ1-2	CASSLAPVNYGYTF
TRBV10-3	TRBJ1-1	CAISDRQGLNTEAFF
TRBV6-2/TRBV6-3	NA	CASSYTIVASSPYEQYF
TRBV7-6	TRBJ2-1	CASSPEGGRWNEQFF
TRBV5-1	TRBJ2-5	CASSMLGVEETQYF
TRBV6-2/TRBV6-3	TRBJ1-2	CASSRDSLFGYTF
TRBV7-3	TRBJ2-2	CASSGGAAGGTGELFF
TRBV2	TRBJ2-1	CASSATSPRGYNEQFF
TRBV10-3	TRBJ2-5	CAISRRGQETQYF
TRBV4-2	TRBJ1-3	CASSQGPPGNTIYF
TRBV7-2	TRBJ2-5	CASSSRLADQETQYF
TRBV2	TRBJ1-1	CASGETVLNTEAFF
TRBV9	NA	CAGSVEARRGLDEQYF
TRBV28	TRBJ2-1	CASSFIRGLRGNEQFF
TRBV10-2	TRBJ2-2	CASTLGVTGELFF
TRBV20-1	NA	CSARKLAGAIEQYF
TRBV6-1	TRBJ2-7	CASSEASSPSYEQYF
TRBV29-1	TRBJ2-7	CSIEGRTSYEQYF
TRBV29-1	NA	CGVAGQSRTEQYF
TRBV28	TRBJ1-2	CASSWGSQLYGYTF
TRBV7-2	TRBJ2-1	CASSRTSGPSYNEQFF
TRBV7-9	TRBJ2-7	CASSKSGGYEQYF
TRBV7-9	TRBJ2-3	CASSFPLLATSTDTQYF
TRBV9	TRBJ2-3	CASSPTQGARDTQYF
TRBV7-2	TRBJ2-6	CASSLVHEGLNVLTF
TRBV10-3	TRBJ2-7	CAISESQSYEQYF
TRBV9	TRBJ2-7	CASSVAISSVAPYEQYF
TRBV4-2	TRBJ1-5	CASSRTGTGSHSSNQPQHF
TRBV5-1	TRBJ2-3	CASSFSAGASTDTQYF
TRBV27	TRBJ1-2	CASSLYPSGRSEYGYTF
TRBV18	TRBJ2-3	CASSPNTDTQYF